Each of the 20 T cell receptor beta chains below was sequenced from the same sample in a study of early T cells in non-severe SARS-CoV-2 infection. TCRdb re-called the 5' RACE reads through MiXCR, storing one row per CDR3 protein. The repertoire holds about 46,000 distinct CDR3 sequences, with about 9.3% as singletons. Sequencing used whole blood. These TCRs come from an adult who was a healthcare worker with PCR-confirmed SARS-CoV-2 infection or an uninfected control (not recorded which).

The chain carries TRBV7-8 and TRBJ1-3; no definite D call. Germline assignment: CDR1 SGHVS and CDR2 FQNEAQ. With 1 base removed from V and 0 bases from J, the gap between germline ends came to 10 bases. CDR3 length equals 16 residues. The CDR3 DNA is TGTGCCAGCAGCTTAGGCCAGGTGATCTCTGGAAACACCATATATTTT. Translated, it gives CASSLGQVISGNTIYF.

This clonotype was detected many times. The chain recombines TRBV5-6 with TRBJ2-1; D is unclear. CDR1 is SGHDT and CDR2 is YYEEEE in the germline V gene. The CDR3 length is 15 residues. Trimming pared 3 bases from V and 0 bases from J, leaving 10 bases between. Here the CDR3 DNA reads TGTGCCAGCAGCTATTTAGGTAGCTCCTACAATGAGCAGTTCTTC. Translation gives CASSYLGSSYNEQFF.

The CDR3 DNA is TGTGCCAGCAGCAAAGGGAGGAACAGAGAGAACACTGAAGCTTTCTTT. Protein product: CASSKGRNRENTEAFF. The chain carries TRBV21-1 and TRBJ1-1. TRBV21-1 is a pseudogene locus. There are 16 residues in the CDR3.

The table lists this clonotype with many counts. V usage is TRBV20-1 and J usage is TRBJ2-3; 9 bases align to TRBD1. The V gene's germline CDR1 is DFQATT and CDR2 SNEGSKA (reference sequence). V was clipped by 0 bases and J by 3 bases; unmatched bases: 4. This CDR3 is 15 amino acids long. CDR3 sequence reads: CSAREQGAATDTQYF. In DNA form, the CDR3 reads TGCAGTGCTAGAGAACAGGGGGCCGCAACAGATACGCAGTATTTT.

This clonotype was picked up a small number of times. This rearrangement joins TRBV7-6 to TRBJ2-5; 7 bases line up with TRBD1. Germline-derived CDR1 and CDR2 are SGHVS and FNYEAQ. The CDR3 is 16 amino acids. J gave up 5 bases and V 5 bases, and 14 bases lay outside the gene matches. The CDR3 DNA sequence: TGTGCCAGCAGCCTAAGACAGACAGGGTCTCAGGAGACCCAGTACTTC. It is translated as CASSLRQTGSQETQYF.

This clonotype was detected ten times or more. V and J are TRBV20-1 and TRBJ2-3, with a possible D match to TRBD2 (6 bases). Trimming pared 3 bases from V and 0 bases from J, leaving 13 bases between. The CDR3 has 15 residues. Germline lookup yields CDR1 DFQATT and CDR2 SNEGSKA (reference sequence). CDR3: CSASRGSFSTDTQYF. CDR3 sequence (DNA): TGCAGTGCTAGTCGGGGGAGCTTTAGCACAGATACGCAGTATTTT.

In this sample, this clonotype is medium-sized. The CDR3 here is CASSYKAGELFF. The CDR3 nucleotides are TGTGCCAGCAGTTACAAGGCCGGGGAGCTGTTTTTT. The chain couples TRBV6-5 to TRBJ2-2; D gene uncertain. Germline CDR1 and CDR2: MNHEY and SVGAGI. Trimming shortened V by 2 bases and J by 6 bases, and 4 bases separated the two germline ends. This CDR3 is 12 amino acids long.

This clonotype was counted ten times or more. The V gene is TRBV6-2 or TRBV6-3, the J gene TRBJ2-1; 9 positions agree with TRBD2. The CDR3 contains 14 residues. Losses at the gene ends were 2 bases for V and 4 bases for J; bases not matched to a gene: 0. Germline values: CDR1 MNHEY, CDR2 SVGEGT. As DNA, the CDR3 is TGTGCCAGCAGTTACCTAGCGGGGTACAATGAGCAGTTCTTC. It encodes CASSYLAGYNEQFF.

This clonotype was seen many times. The V and J genes are TRBV29-1 and TRBJ2-1; 7 positions match TRBD2. Trimming at V came to 1 base and at J to 6 bases, leaving 6 bases not matched to a gene. The germline V gene encodes CDR1 SQVTM and CDR2 ANQGSEA. This CDR3 has 14 amino acids. CDR3 bases: TGCAGCGTTGAAGGTGGGAGGGACGGCAATGAGCAGTTCTTC. This sequence encodes CSVEGGRDGNEQFF.

This clonotype was counted ten times or more. This CDR3 is CASRGEQGLHGYTF. The CDR3 region has the DNA TGTGCCAGCAGAGGCGAACAGGGATTGCATGGCTACACCTTC. This chain joins TRBV6-5 and TRBJ1-2; D possibly corresponds to TRBD1 (6 bases). Trimming removed 6 bases at V and 6 bases at J, with 17 bases between. CDR3 length: 14 residues. Per the germline V gene, CDR1 is MNHEY and CDR2 is SVGAGI.

This clonotype has a count of ten or more. The V call is TRBV28, the J call TRBJ2-3; D gene unclear. The CDR3 runs 13 residues. Trimming pared 3 bases from V and 4 bases from J, leaving 8 bases between. The germline V gene has CDR1 MDHEN and CDR2 SYDVKM. The CDR3 here is CASSLAIPDTQYF. In DNA, the CDR3 is TGTGCCAGCAGTTTGGCCATCCCAGATACGCAGTATTTT.

This clonotype was seen repeatedly, ten times or more. This chain uses TRBV14 with TRBJ1-2, with D uncertain. V dropped 0 bases and J dropped 5 bases, with 7 bases sitting between them. The germline V gene has CDR1 SGHDN and CDR2 FVKESK. This CDR3 comprises 13 residues. The CDR3 loop is CASSQDLGYGYTF. In nucleotides, the CDR3 is TGTGCCAGCAGCCAAGATCTTGGATATGGCTACACCTTC.

Only a few counts were recorded for this clonotype. The CDR3, as DNA: TGTGCCAGCAGAAAGGGTGGACAAGGCTCAGATACGCAGTATTTT. This sequence encodes CASRKGGQGSDTQYF. The J gene is TRBJ2-3, the V gene TRBV6-1; perhaps TRBD1 as D (5 bases). The length of the CDR3 is 15 residues. Trimming took 6 bases from V and 4 from J, leaving 17 bases between them. Germline V lookup: CDR1 MNHNS, CDR2 SASEGT.

At least ten counts were recorded for this clonotype. The chain combines TRBV18 with TRBJ2-7; possibly TRBD2 for D (6 bases). Germline lookup yields CDR1 KGHSH and CDR2 LQKENI. V lost 4 bases and J lost 7, with 8 bases in between. The CDR3 contains 11 residues. CDR3 loop: CASSRAGEQYF. In DNA form, the CDR3 reads TGTGCCAGCTCACGCGCGGGGGAGCAGTACTTC.

Ten or more counts support this clonotype. V gene TRBV6-6 combines with J gene TRBJ2-7; TRBD1 aligns across 12 bases. Germline-derived CDR1 and CDR2 are MNHNY and SVGAGI (reference sequence). Trimming removed 5 bases from V and 3 bases from J; junction bases left unmatched: 2. The CDR3 loop spans 14 amino acids. CDR3 nucleotides: TGTGCCAGCAGTGGGACAGGGGGCGTCTACGAGCAGTACTTC. Translated: CASSGTGGVYEQYF.

About this clonotype: A much larger clone lies a single base off, so this may be a read error. The conserved closing phenylalanine or tryptophan is absent in this CDR3, likely reflecting a read error. V and J are TRBV12-3 or TRBV12-4 and TRBJ2-7, with D perhaps matching TRBD1 or TRBD2 (5 bases each). Trimming left V 8 bases short and J 5 bases short, with 13 bases between. The CDR3 spans 12 residues. This CDR3 reads CASGGNRDEQYL. Here the CDR3 DNA reads TGTGCCAGCGGGGGTAACAGAGACGAGCAGTACTTA.

This clonotype was seen a few times. The V gene is TRBV7-2, the J gene TRBJ1-2; possibly TRBD1 for D (5 bases). This CDR3 comprises 16 residues. CDR1 is SGHTA and CDR2 is FQGNSA in the germline V gene. Trimming took off 5 bases at V and 8 bases at J, with 24 bases between the two ends. The CDR3 loop is CASSPRGWRGRYGYTF. In DNA form, the CDR3 reads TGTGCCAGCAGCCCCCGCGGTTGGAGGGGACGGTACGGCTACACCTTC.

The chain links TRBV7-2 to TRBJ2-5; 10 bases agree with TRBD2. After removal of 5 bases from V and 1 base from J, the junction contained 10 bases not matched to a gene. The CDR3 consists of 17 residues. Germline V gives CDR1 SGHTA, CDR2 FQGNSA. Here the CDR3 reads CASSRQPLAGVQETQYF. The CDR3 nucleotides read TGTGCCAGCAGCCGACAGCCCCTAGCGGGAGTCCAAGAGACCCAGTACTTC.

The chain recombines TRBV20-1 with TRBJ1-6, with a weak D call TRBD1 (5 bases). The length of the CDR3 is 14 residues. V was trimmed by 3 bases and J by 10 bases, leaving 16 bases between them. Per the germline V gene, CDR1 is DFQATT and CDR2 is SNEGSKA (reference sequence). CDR3 in amino acids: CSARPTGARSPLHF. DNA for the CDR3: TGCAGTGCTAGGCCCACCGGGGCTCGATCACCCCTCCACTTT.

This clonotype was recorded many times. This sequence joins TRBV29-1 and TRBJ2-7, with 7 bases that match TRBD1. This CDR3 has 15 residues. CDR1 is SQVTM, CDR2 ANQGSEA, per germline. The junction had 5 bases not matched to a gene; V was cut back by 0 bases and J by 0 bases. The CDR3 here is CSVEDVAGGSYEQYF. In DNA, the CDR3 is TGCAGCGTTGAAGATGTGGCAGGGGGCTCCTACGAGCAGTACTTC.